This TCR beta chain emerged from a study of cytomegalovirus exposure and HLA in healthy donors. Overall study context: The same platform used for the roughly 610 first-cohort repertoires was also used for the 90 to 150 validation repertoires, as a later analysis reported.

Note on this clone: Its antigen remains unidentified.

Generated by immunoSEQ multiplex PCR, the TCRdb table keeps only in-frame clones and is missing some. The repertoire holds around 150,000 clones, with about 90% as singletons. CDR3 length: 16 residues. After removal of 8 bases from V and 4 bases from J, the junction contained 15 bases not matched to a gene. Germline assignment: CDR1 LNHDA and CDR2 SQIVND (reference sequence). Overall study findings and caveats: Cytomegalovirus-associated status was assigned to fewer than 200 TCR beta chains.

The TCR comes from a woman aged 18-29 years in good health and CMV-seropositive. The rearrangement uses TRBV19 and TRBJ1-2; 8 positions agree with TRBD1. The sequencing sample was made of PBMCs. This CDR3 reads CASGVWRQGSGYGYTF. CDR3 nucleotides: TGTGCCAGTGGGGTCTGGCGACAGGGGTCGGGCTATGGCTACACCTTC. The full variable domain, in which reference TRBV19 and TRBJ1-2 provide the parts outside the CDR3, is DGGITQSPKYLFRKEGQNVTLSCEQNLNHDAMYWYRQDPGQGLRLIYYSQIVNDFQKGDIAEGYSVSREKKESFPLTVTSAQKNPTAFYLCASGVWRQGSGYGYTFGSGTRLTVV.